Listed below are T cell receptor beta chains from one sample, sequenced in a study of T-cell memory formation after mild COVID-19. TCRdb reanalysed the 5' RACE reads using MiXCR and keeps one entry per CDR3 protein. Of around 470,000 distinct CDR3 sequences listed, around 20% are singletons. Source material: PBMCs or a T cell subset sorted from them (not recorded which). The receptors derive from an adult woman who had mild COVID-19 (a few samples of this study predate the infection). Cell type and time point are not known. The CDR3 runs from the conserved cysteine through the conserved F or W. The order of the fields is D gene, V gene, clone size, J gene, CDR3 DNA, CDR3 protein. D genes are given only for firm matches. Some rows have no size entry. The others give once, few or many, or a class for an expanded clone.

>.|TRBV9|.|TRBJ1-4
TGTGCCAGCAGCGTAGGACCGGATAATGAAAAACTGTTTTTT
CASSVGPDNEKLFF
>.|TRBV15|few|TRBJ1-2
TGTGCCACCAGCAAGAGAAGGGACTGGGGGGGCTACACCTTC
CATSKRRDWGGYTF
>.|TRBV15|.|TRBJ2-4
TGTGCCACCAGCAGAGCAGGGCTAGGTGGAAACATTCAGTACTTC
CATSRAGLGGNIQYF
>.|TRBV29-1|.|TRBJ1-1
TGCAGCGTTTTGGGGATAGAGACTGAAGCTTTCTTT
CSVLGIETEAFF
>.|TRBV7-9|few|TRBJ1-6
TGTGCCAGCAGCTTTCCCAATTCACCCCTCCACTTT
CASSFPNSPLHF
>TRBD2|TRBV20-1|.|TRBJ2-3
TGCAGTGCTAGAGACACTCTAGCGGGAAGCACAGATACGCAGTATTTT
CSARDTLAGSTDTQYF
>.|TRBV19|few|TRBJ2-2
TGTGCCAGTACTCAAGTCAGGGGTACCGGGGAGCTGTTTTTT
CASTQVRGTGELFF
>.|TRBV5-1|.|TRBJ2-1
TGCGCCAGCAGCTTTGTCGGTAGAGCGGCTACTGGCAATGAGCAGTTCTTC
CASSFVGRAATGNEQFF
>.|TRBV5-1|.|TRBJ2-2
TGCGCCAGCAGCTTGCCAGGGACGTCCAACACCGGGGAGCTGTTTTTT
CASSLPGTSNTGELFF
>.|TRBV6-5|.|TRBJ2-1
TGTGCCAGCAGTTACTCGGGGAAGAACAATGAGCAGTTCTTC
CASSYSGKNNEQFF
>.|TRBV18|few|TRBJ2-2
TGTGCCAGCTCACCACCGTCGCGAGGGGCCACCGGGGAGCTGTTTTTT
CASSPPSRGATGELFF
>.|TRBV5-1|.|TRBJ2-7
TGCGCCAGCAGCTTGGATACGGGACCCTACGAGCAGTACTTC
CASSLDTGPYEQYF
>.|TRBV7-2|.|TRBJ2-1
TGTGCCAGCAGCTCCTCTAGGGGCGGGGTCAATGAGCAGTTCTTC
CASSSSRGGVNEQFF
>.|TRBV5-1|.|TRBJ2-1
TGCGCCAGCAGCTTGGAGCTGAACAATGAGCAGTTCTTC
CASSLELNNEQFF
>.|TRBV7-2|.|TRBJ2-7
TGTGCGAGTCGCGCGGGGAGCTCCTACGAGCAGTACTTC
CASRAGSSYEQYF
>.|TRBV7-9|few|TRBJ2-2
TGTGCCAGCAGCGTAACCACGACCCTGGCGAACACCGGGGAGCTGTTTTTT
CASSVTTTLANTGELFF
>TRBD1|TRBV14|.|TRBJ2-7
TGTGCCAGCAGCCTATATAAGACAGGGTCCTCCTACGAGCAGTACTTC
CASSLYKTGSSYEQYF
>.|TRBV29-1|once|TRBJ2-1
TGCATCGTGAGACTAGTAGCCAATGAGCAGTTCTTC
CIVRLVANEQFF
>TRBD2|TRBV5-1|.|TRBJ2-5
TGCGCCAGCAGCTCACTAGCGGGAGGGGGAAAGGAGACCCAGTACTTC
CASSSLAGGGKETQYF
>TRBD1|TRBV6-4|.|TRBJ1-2
TGTGCCAGCAGTTCCTCCTATCAGACAGGGGCCCCTAACTATGGCTACACCTTC
CASSSSYQTGAPNYGYTF
>TRBD1|TRBV19|.|TRBJ1-2
TGTGCCAGTACCCACAGGGGTTGGAGCTATGGCTACACCTTC
CASTHRGWSYGYTF
>TRBD1|TRBV24-1|.|TRBJ1-4
TGTGCCACCAGTGACCCTACAGGGGAGGATGAAAAACTGTTTTTT
CATSDPTGEDEKLFF
>.|TRBV5-1|few|TRBJ2-7
TGCGCCAGCAGCCCCAGGACAGATCCTTCCTACGAGCAGTACTTC
CASSPRTDPSYEQYF
>TRBD2|TRBV5-4|.|TRBJ2-2
TGTGCCAGCAGCCTACAGCGGGAGACTACCGGGGAGCTGTTTTTT
CASSLQRETTGELFF
>.|TRBV2|.|TRBJ1-3
TGTGCCAGCAGTGTAGTAGGGACGGTCTCTGGAAACACCATATATTTT
CASSVVGTVSGNTIYF
>.|TRBV25-1|few|TRBJ2-7
TGTGCCAGCAGCGAGCGGGACACCGCATACGAGCAGTACTTC
CASSERDTAYEQYF
>.|TRBV30|.|TRBJ1-2
TGTGCCTGGAACCTCATAATCGCACAGGGACTCACCTTC
CAWNLIIAQGLTF
>TRBD2|TRBV6-5|.|TRBJ2-7
TGTGCCAGCAGTTACTTGCGGGAGCCCTACGAGCAGTACTTC
CASSYLREPYEQYF
>TRBD1|TRBV20-1|few|TRBJ1-2
TGCAGTGCTTTCGACAGGGTAGCAGACTATGGCTACACCTTC
CSAFDRVADYGYTF
>.|TRBV7-9|few|TRBJ1-5
TGTGCCAGCAGCTTAGTCGCAGCTTATAGCAATCAGCCCCAGCATTTT
CASSLVAAYSNQPQHF
>.|TRBV18|.|TRBJ2-2
TGTGCCAGCTCACCTGCGGGGCTTTGGAACACCGGGGAGCTGTTTTTT
CASSPAGLWNTGELFF
>.|TRBV7-9|.|TRBJ2-5
TGTGCCAGCAGCTTAGGGCAGGGGCACAACCAAGAGACCCAGTACTTC
CASSLGQGHNQETQYF
>TRBD2|TRBV12-3/TRBV12-4|.|TRBJ2-2
TGTGCCAGCAGTTCACTCCGGGGTAGCGGGAGGGTCGGGGAGCTGTTTTTT
CASSSLRGSGRVGELFF
>.|TRBV2|many|TRBJ2-7
TGTGCCAGCAGTGAAACCTACGAGCAGTACTTC
CASSETYEQYF
>.|TRBV6-1|.|TRBJ1-1
TGTGCCAGCAGTAGACAAAACATGAACACTGAAGCTTTCTTT
CASSRQNMNTEAFF
>.|TRBV7-9|.|TRBJ2-1
TGTGCCAGCAGCTTCTCTCACAATGAGCAGTTCTTC
CASSFSHNEQFF
>.|TRBV13|.|TRBJ2-7
TGTGCCAGCAGCCCAAGCTGGGCCGACGAGCAGTACTTC
CASSPSWADEQYF
>.|TRBV11-3|few|TRBJ2-1
TGTGCCAGCAGGCAGACGGGTGAGCAGTTCTTC
CASRQTGEQFF
>.|TRBV10-3|.|TRBJ1-1
TGTGCCATCAGTTACGGACGGGGAAACACTGAAGCTTTCTTT
CAISYGRGNTEAFF
>TRBD2|TRBV30|few|TRBJ2-2
TGTGCCTGGAGGGCTGGCGGGGGACGGGCCGGGGAGCTGTTTTTT
CAWRAGGGRAGELFF
>.|TRBV2|few|TRBJ1-2
TGTGCCAGCAGGGAGGAGGGTTCCTATGGCTACACCTTC
CASREEGSYGYTF
>TRBD2|TRBV7-8|once|TRBJ2-7
TGTGCCAGCTATCGGGAGGGTTCCCACGAGCAGTACTTC
CASYREGSHEQYF
>.|TRBV29-1|.|TRBJ1-1
TGCAGCGGAAAGAAAGGAGCCGGGGAGGACGCTTTCTTT
CSGKKGAGEDAFF
>.|TRBV3-1|.|TRBJ2-2
TGTGCCAGCAGCCGCGGTACCTCGAGGGTTCACCGGGGCACCGGGGAGCTGTTTTTT
CASSRGTSRVHRGTGELFF
>TRBD2|TRBV4-2|.|TRBJ2-7
TGTGCCAGCAGCCAAGCTGCTTATCAGCGGGAGGAACTCTACGAGCAGTACTTC
CASSQAAYQREELYEQYF
>TRBD1|TRBV20-1|few|TRBJ1-5
TGCAGTGCTAGAGGAGGAGGGGGCCCGGGCGGCCAGCCCCAGCATTTT
CSARGGGGPGGQPQHF
>TRBD2|TRBV20-1|.|TRBJ2-7
TGCAGTGCTAACCCTAGCGGGAGCTCACTCGGGTCCTACGAGCAGTACTTC
CSANPSGSSLGSYEQYF
>TRBD1|TRBV13|few|TRBJ2-7
TGTGCCAGCAGCTCGCGGACAGGGCACTACGAGCAGTACTTC
CASSSRTGHYEQYF
>.|TRBV12-3/TRBV12-4|few|TRBJ2-7
TGTGCCAGCAGTTGGGCAGCCCACCTCTCTCTCGACGAGCAGTACTTC
CASSWAAHLSLDEQYF
>TRBD2|TRBV27|.|TRBJ2-3
TGTGCCAGCAGTTTAGAACGGGAGGGACATACGCAGTATTTT
CASSLEREGHTQYF
>.|TRBV25-1|.|TRBJ1-2
TGTGCCAGCAGTAGAGGTGGAGGGGGGACCTATGGCTACACCTTC
CASSRGGGGTYGYTF
>.|TRBV7-8|.|TRBJ2-2
TGTGCCAGCAGCTTAGAGGGAAGGGGGTGGACCGGGGAGCTGTTTTTT
CASSLEGRGWTGELFF
>.|TRBV20-1|.|TRBJ1-5
TGCAGTGCTTTGGGGTGGGGCAATCAGCCCCAGCATTTT
CSALGWGNQPQHF
>.|TRBV7-2|.|TRBJ2-2
TGTGCCAGCAGCTTAGCTACTAGCCCCGGGGAGCTGTTTTTT
CASSLATSPGELFF
>TRBD1|TRBV7-9|.|TRBJ2-1
TGTGCCAGCAGCCCCACCGGGACAGGTATGGATGAGCAGTTCTTC
CASSPTGTGMDEQFF
>.|TRBV7-2|many|TRBJ2-1
TGTGCCAGCAGCCTACTCGGGACCAATGAGCAGTTCTTC
CASSLLGTNEQFF
>.|TRBV7-8|.|TRBJ1-1
TGTGCCAGCAGCTCCGGGTCCGGTTTGAACACTGAAGCTTTCTTT
CASSSGSGLNTEAFF